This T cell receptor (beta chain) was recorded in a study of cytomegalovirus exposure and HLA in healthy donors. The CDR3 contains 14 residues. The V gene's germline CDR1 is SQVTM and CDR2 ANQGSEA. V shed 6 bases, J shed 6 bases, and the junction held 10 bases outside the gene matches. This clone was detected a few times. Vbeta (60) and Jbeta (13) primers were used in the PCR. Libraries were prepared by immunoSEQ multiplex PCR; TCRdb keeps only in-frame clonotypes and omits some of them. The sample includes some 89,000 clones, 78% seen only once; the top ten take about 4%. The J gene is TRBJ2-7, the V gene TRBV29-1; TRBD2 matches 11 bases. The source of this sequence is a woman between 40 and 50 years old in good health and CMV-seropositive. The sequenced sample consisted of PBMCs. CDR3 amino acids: CSVVAGGPGGEQYF. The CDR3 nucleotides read TGCAGCGTGGTAGCGGGAGGGCCGGGTGGCGAGCAGTACTTC.